This record concerns one T cell receptor beta chain sequence. The source of the sample is a study of OX40 agonist ivuxolimab in advanced cancers. There are 16 residues in the CDR3. V lost 2 bases, J lost 0 bases, and 12 bases lay in between. Germline V gene lookup returns CDR1 MNHEY and CDR2 SVGAGI. Autoimmune disease history or systemic immunosuppression excluded patients. Sequencing was performed with immunoSEQ multiplex PCR; in TCRdb, only in-frame clones are kept and a portion is missing. This table holds over 50,000 clones, around 87% found once. This TCR was recovered from an adult with an advanced solid tumor such as melanoma, head and neck, liver or kidney cancer. Source: CD4+ or CD8+ T cells sorted from blood, taken in a trial of the OX40 agonist ivuxolimab. V usage is TRBV6-5 and J usage is TRBJ2-3; D perhaps matches TRBD2 (5 bases). The CDR3 coding sequence is TGTGCCAGCAGTTACAGTAGTGGGGAGAGCACAGATACGCAGTATTTT. It codes for CASSYSSGESTDTQYF.